One and the same sample provided the 6 T cell receptor beta chains below, sequenced in a study of technical replicates of blood from several donors. Repertoires were generated with immunoSEQ multiplex PCR, while TCRdb's copy carries only in-frame clones and drops some. The top ten clones hold approximately 0.37% of a sample with some 70,000 clones, just under 95% of them seen once. Input material: T cells isolated from PBMCs. The receptors were sampled from a human donor in good health.

This clone was detected once. The chain combines TRBV5-1 with TRBJ2-7; 9 bases are a match to TRBD1. Germline V gene data show CDR1 as SGHRS and CDR2 as YFSETQ. The V gene end was trimmed by 2 bases and the J gene end by 5 bases; junction bases not matched to a gene: 8. The CDR3 is made up of 15 amino acids. The CDR3 coding sequence is TGCGCCAGCAGCTTACGGGACAGGGAAGGACACGAGCAGTACTTC. This gives the protein CASSLRDREGHEQYF. Complete variable domain (other parts from reference TRBV5-1 and TRBJ2-7): KAGVTQTPRYLIKTRGQQVTLSCSPISGHRSVSWYQQTPGQGLQFLFEYFSETQRNKGNFPGRFSGRQFSNSRSEMNVSTLELGDSALYLCASSLRDREGHEQYFGPGTRLTVT.

V usage is TRBV7-2 and J usage is TRBJ2-5, with D uncertain. Germline lookup yields CDR1 SGHTA and CDR2 FQGNSA. Trimming took 1 base from V and 2 from J, leaving 8 bases between them. This CDR3 spans 14 amino acids. The CDR3 nucleotides are TGTGCCAGCAGCTTAGGACGGGTTCAAGAGACCCAGTACTTC. Protein sequence: CASSLGRVQETQYF.

The chain carries TRBV29-1 and TRBJ2-7; D perhaps matches TRBD1 (6 bases). Trimming took 6 bases from V and 2 from J, leaving 14 bases between them. Germline V gene lookup returns CDR1 SQVTM and CDR2 ANQGSEA. This CDR3 comprises 13 residues. The CDR3 DNA reads as TGCAGCGTCGTCGGACAGCTGACCTACGAGCAGTACTTC. Its translation is CSVVGQLTYEQYF.

The chain uses TRBV5-6 and TRBJ2-2; D gene ambiguous. CDR1 is SGHDT and CDR2 is YYEEEE in the germline V gene. This CDR3 is 13 amino acids long. With 1 base removed from V and 5 bases from J, the gap between germline ends came to 6 bases. The CDR3 DNA is TGTGCCAGCAGCTTGCCTGTGACCGGGGAGCTGTTTTTT. Translating gives CASSLPVTGELFF.

This chain uses TRBV5-1 with TRBJ1-1; D call uncertain. There are 14 residues in the CDR3. V lost 1 base to trimming and J lost 1 base, with 8 bases between them. Germline lookup yields CDR1 SGHRS and CDR2 YFSETQ. In nucleotides, the CDR3 is TGCGCCAGCAGCTTGCCGGGGAGGAACACTGAAGCTTTCTTT. Its translation: CASSLPGRNTEAFF.

CDR3 in DNA: TGTGCCAGCAGCTTTCAAACCACAGGGACATTAGGTGGCTACACCTTC. Translation: CASSFQTTGTLGGYTF. V usage is TRBV7-9 and J usage is TRBJ1-2; D might be TRBD1 (6 bases). Germline CDR1 is SEHNR and CDR2 is FQNEAQ (reference sequence). CDR3 length equals 16 residues. Trimming shortened V by 3 bases and J by 7 bases, and 21 bases separated the two germline ends.